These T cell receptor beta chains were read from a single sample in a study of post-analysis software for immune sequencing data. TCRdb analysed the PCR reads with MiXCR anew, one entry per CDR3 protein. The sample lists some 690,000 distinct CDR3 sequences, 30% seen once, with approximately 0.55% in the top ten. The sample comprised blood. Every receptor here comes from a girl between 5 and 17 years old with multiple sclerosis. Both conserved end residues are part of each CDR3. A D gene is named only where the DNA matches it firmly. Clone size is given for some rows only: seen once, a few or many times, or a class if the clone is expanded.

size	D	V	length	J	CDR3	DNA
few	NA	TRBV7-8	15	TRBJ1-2	CASSLEFRRGDGYTF	TGTGCCAGCAGCTTAGAGTTTCGGAGGGGAGATGGCTACACCTTC
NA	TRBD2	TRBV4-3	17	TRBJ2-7	CASSQDRGLVGLYEQYF	TGCGCCAGCAGCCAAGATCGGGGACTAGTGGGTCTCTACGAGCAGTACTTC
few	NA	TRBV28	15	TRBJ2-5	CASRVSGRRWETQYF	TGTGCCAGCAGAGTTAGTGGGAGGAGGTGGGAGACCCAGTACTTC
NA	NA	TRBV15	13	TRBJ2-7	CATSRDLRNEQYF	TGTGCCACCAGCAGAGATCTGAGGAATGAGCAGTACTTC
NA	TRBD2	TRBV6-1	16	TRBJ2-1	CASSAVGGGGGNEQFF	TGTGCCAGCAGTGCGGTGGGCGGGGGAGGAGGGAATGAGCAGTTCTTC
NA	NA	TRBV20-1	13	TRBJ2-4	CSAEQGPKNIQYF	TGCAGTGCCGAACAGGGACCTAAAAACATTCAGTACTTC
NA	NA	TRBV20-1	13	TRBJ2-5	CSAHHGGGETQYF	TGCAGTGCTCACCACGGCGGAGGGGAGACCCAGTACTTC
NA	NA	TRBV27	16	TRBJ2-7	CASSLFGGGFHGEQYF	TGTGCCAGCAGTTTATTCGGGGGCGGATTCCATGGGGAGCAGTACTTC
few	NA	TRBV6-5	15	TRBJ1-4	CASSPLWGPNEKLFF	TGTGCCAGCAGTCCTTTGTGGGGACCCAATGAAAAACTGTTTTTT
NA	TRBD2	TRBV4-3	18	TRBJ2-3	CASSQFKGLAAFTDTQYF	TGCGCCAGCAGCCAGTTTAAGGGACTAGCGGCCTTCACAGATACGCAGTATTTT
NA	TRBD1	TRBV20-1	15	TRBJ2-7	CSARDRARSYNEQYF	TGCAGCGCTAGGGACAGGGCAAGGTCCTACAATGAGCAGTACTTC
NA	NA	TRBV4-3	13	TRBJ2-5	CASSPGGMETQYF	TGCGCCAGCAGCCCTGGGGGAATGGAGACCCAGTACTTC
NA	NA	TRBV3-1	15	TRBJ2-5	CASSQVPGAQETQYF	TGTGCCAGCAGCCAAGTTCCCGGGGCCCAAGAGACCCAGTACTTC
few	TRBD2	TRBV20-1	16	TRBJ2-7	CSARTPWSREAYEQYF	TGCAGTGCTCGTACACCATGGTCGCGGGAGGCCTACGAGCAGTACTTC
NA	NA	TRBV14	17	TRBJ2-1	CASSPRGAGRTYNEQFF	TGTGCCAGCAGCCCCCGGGGGGCAGGGAGGACCTACAATGAGCAGTTCTTC
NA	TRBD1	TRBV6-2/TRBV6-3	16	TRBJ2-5	CASTSYATGDQETQYF	TGTGCCAGCACCAGTTACGCGACAGGGGACCAAGAGACCCAGTACTTC
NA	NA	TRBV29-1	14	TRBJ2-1	CSVDFAGAYNEQFF	TGCAGCGTTGATTTTGCGGGCGCTTACAATGAGCAGTTCTTC
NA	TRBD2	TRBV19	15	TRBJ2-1	CASSIGLAGVDEQFF	TGTGCCAGTAGTATAGGACTAGCGGGAGTCGATGAGCAGTTCTTC
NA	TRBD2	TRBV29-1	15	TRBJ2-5	CSVEGGTSGRETQYF	TGCAGCGTTGAAGGTGGGACTAGCGGGAGAGAGACCCAGTACTTC
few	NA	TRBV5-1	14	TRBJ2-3	CASSQDLSTDTQYF	TGCGCCAGCAGCCAAGACTTAAGCACAGATACGCAGTATTTT
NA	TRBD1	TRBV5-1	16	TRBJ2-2	CASSAIGTGAQRELFF	TGCGCCAGCAGCGCGATCGGGACAGGGGCGCAGAGGGAGCTGTTTTTT
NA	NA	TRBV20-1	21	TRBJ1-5	CSARPSRGGPSAKGGNQPQHF	TGCAGTGCTAGGCCGAGCCGTGGAGGGCCATCCGCAAAAGGGGGCAATCAGCCCCAGCATTTT
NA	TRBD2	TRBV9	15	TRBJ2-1	CASSVLAGGDRVQFF	TGTGCCAGCAGCGTATTAGCGGGGGGTGACAGGGTGCAGTTCTTC
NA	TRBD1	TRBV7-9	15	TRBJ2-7	CASRPGQGSSYEQYF	TGTGCCAGCAGACCCGGACAGGGCAGTTCCTACGAGCAGTACTTC
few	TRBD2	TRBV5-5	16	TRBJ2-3	CASRTLAGRGTDTQYF	TGTGCCAGCAGAACTTTAGCGGGGCGGGGGACAGATACGCAGTATTTT
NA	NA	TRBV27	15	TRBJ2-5	CASSLFPGAKETQYF	TGTGCCAGCAGTTTATTCCCGGGGGCGAAGGAGACCCAGTACTTC
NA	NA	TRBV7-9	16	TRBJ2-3	CASSRPGILGPDTQYF	TGTGCCAGCAGCCGCCCGGGGATACTAGGCCCAGATACGCAGTATTTT
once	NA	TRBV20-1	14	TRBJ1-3	CSARGGARENTIYF	TGCAGTGCTAGGGGGGGCGCAAGGGAAAACACCATATATTTT
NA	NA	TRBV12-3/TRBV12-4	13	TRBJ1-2	CASTLIRGYGYTF	TGTGCCAGCACCCTCATTCGGGGCTATGGCTACACCTTC
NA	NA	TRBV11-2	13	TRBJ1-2	CASSFSRNYGYTF	TGTGCCAGCAGCTTTTCACGGAACTATGGCTACACCTTC
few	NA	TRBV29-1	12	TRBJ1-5	CSVEVGVGPQHF	TGCAGCGTTGAAGTGGGGGTGGGGCCCCAGCATTTT
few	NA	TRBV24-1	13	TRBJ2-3	CATGRGFTDTQYF	TGTGCCACCGGAAGGGGCTTCACAGATACGCAGTATTTT
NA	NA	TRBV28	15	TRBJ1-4	CASSSWTAHNEKLFF	TGTGCCAGCAGTTCCTGGACAGCCCATAATGAAAAACTGTTTTTT
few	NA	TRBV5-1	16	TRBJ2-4	CASSPLTGAAKNIQYF	TGCGCCAGCAGCCCCTTAACGGGGGCAGCCAAAAACATTCAGTACTTC
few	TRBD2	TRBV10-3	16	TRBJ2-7	CAISGDLAGVVYEQYF	TGTGCCATCAGTGGGGATTTAGCGGGAGTTGTATACGAGCAGTACTTC
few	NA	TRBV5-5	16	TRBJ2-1	CASSFLILDPGNEQFF	TGTGCCAGCAGCTTTTTGATTCTGGACCCGGGAAATGAGCAGTTCTTC